One and the same sample provided the 29 T cell receptor beta chains below, sequenced in a study of blood T cells in healthy people across ages. A second PCR of 7 to 11 cycles used a sample-barcoded 5' primer and a J-beta primer mix. TCRdb passed the 5' RACE reads through MiXCR, listing each CDR3 protein once. The table shows about 1.8 million distinct CDR3 sequences, with about 50% occurring only once. What was sequenced was blood. The receptor set was obtained from a woman between 40 and 50 years old in good health.

This clonotype has a handful of counts. V is TRBV7-8 and J is TRBJ2-4; 7 bases map to TRBD2. The junction had 6 bases not matched to a gene; V was cut back by 5 bases and J by 5 bases. The CDR3 runs 14 residues. Per the germline V gene, CDR1 is SGHVS and CDR2 is FQNEAQ. The CDR3 sequence: CASSGRAGENIQYF. In DNA, the CDR3 is TGTGCCAGCAGCGGGAGGGCGGGGGAAAACATTCAGTACTTC.

For the CDR3, the DNA is TGTGCCACCGGCGAGCGGGACAGGACAGACAATGAGCAGTTCTTC. Protein sequence: CATGERDRTDNEQFF. The rearrangement uses TRBV24-1 and TRBJ2-1; possibly TRBD1 for D (8 bases). Looked up from germline, CDR1 is KGHDR and CDR2 is SFDVKD. V lost 9 bases and J lost 5, with 19 bases in between. The CDR3 runs to 15 residues.

This chain links TRBV11-2 with TRBJ2-3; 13 bases match TRBD2. Trimming at V came to 1 base and at J to 1 base, leaving 14 bases not matched to a gene. CDR1 and CDR2 (germline): SGHAT, FQNNGV. This CDR3 is built from 21 residues. In DNA form, the CDR3 reads TGTGCCAGCAGCTTAGTCCCCACTAGCGGGGGGGCCGGGGGAGGCACAGATACGCAGTATTTT. This translates into CASSLVPTSGGAGGGTDTQYF.

This clonotype occurred a few times. The chain links TRBV20-1 to TRBJ2-7, with a tentative D call TRBD1 (5 bases). V gave up 3 bases and J gave up 3 bases, with 12 bases separating them. This CDR3 is built from 13 residues. CDR1 DFQATT and CDR2 SNEGSKA come from the germline V gene (reference sequence). The CDR3 DNA sequence: TGCAGTGCTAGTTTGCCAGGGTTCTACGAGCAGTACTTC. Translating gives CSASLPGFYEQYF.

V gene TRBV20-1 combines with J gene TRBJ1-2; D is possibly TRBD1 (5 bases). V lost 5 bases, J lost 4 bases, and 14 bases lay in between. This CDR3 contains 13 residues. The germline CDR1 and CDR2 sequences are DFQATT and SNEGSKA (reference sequence). In DNA, the CDR3 is TGCAGTGCTGGCCCCGACAGAGTCTATGGCTACACCTTC. It encodes CSAGPDRVYGYTF.

V usage is TRBV12-3 or TRBV12-4 and J usage is TRBJ2-7; D gene ambiguous. Trimming shortened V by 5 bases and J by 5 bases, and 19 bases separated the two germline ends. This CDR3 region has 15 residues. The CDR3 bases are TGTGCCAGCAGTAAATGGACCCCCGGATTCGACGAGCAGTACTTC. It specifies CASSKWTPGFDEQYF.

The chain recombines TRBV2 with TRBJ1-2; 8 bases are a match to TRBD1. The J segment lost 7 bases and the V segment lost 8 bases, leaving 15 bases of the junction unmatched. CDR1 is SNHLY, CDR2 FYNNEI, per germline. This CDR3 has 15 amino acids. CDR3 bases: TGTGCCAGCCTGAAGACAGGGGAAAGGATTCTTGGCTACACCTTC. Encoded protein: CASLKTGERILGYTF.

This clonotype occurred once. The chain has TRBV6-7 and TRBJ2-3; a weak D match, TRBD2 (6 bases). TRBV6-7 is an open reading frame whose function is uncertain. V was cut by 2 bases and J by 6 bases, with 12 bases left in between. The CDR3 is 14 residues long. The CDR3 loop is CASSYPWREDTQYF. The CDR3 DNA is TGTGCCAGCAGTTACCCGTGGAGGGAGGATACGCAGTATTTT.

The chain joins TRBV9 to TRBJ2-1; D uncertain. This CDR3 has 12 amino acids. Trimming removed 1 base from V and 7 bases from J, with 6 bases in between. Looked up from germline, CDR1 is SGDLS and CDR2 is YYNGEE. The CDR3 loop is CASSVNTNEQFF. CDR3 bases: TGTGCCAGCAGCGTAAATACTAATGAGCAGTTCTTC.

The rearrangement uses TRBV4-1 and TRBJ1-6; maybe TRBD1 (6 bases). Germline loops: CDR1 MGHRA, CDR2 YSYEKL. V lost 4 bases and J lost 2, with 9 bases in between. This CDR3 is built from 15 residues. The CDR3 region is CASSPGDTYNSPLHF. The CDR3 coding sequence is TGCGCCAGCAGCCCAGGGGACACCTATAATTCACCCCTCCACTTT.

The chain's CDR3 is CSASPDEVHGYTF. CDR3 nucleotides: TGCAGTGCTAGTCCCGATGAGGTACATGGCTACACCTTC. The genes are TRBV20-1 and TRBJ1-2; unclear D gene. The length of the CDR3 is 13 residues. Germline V gene sequence: CDR1 DFQATT, CDR2 SNEGSKA (reference sequence). With 3 bases removed from V and 6 bases from J, the gap between germline ends came to 14 bases.

The V and J genes are TRBV28 and TRBJ2-1; D is perhaps TRBD2 (6 bases). The CDR3 has 15 residues. Germline V gives CDR1 MDHEN, CDR2 SYDVKM. Trimming stripped 5 bases from V and 13 bases from J, with 24 bases between. CDR3 region: CASSPLGEGRETQFF. CDR3 coding DNA: TGTGCCAGCAGTCCCCTGGGAGAGGGCCGGGAGACCCAGTTCTTC.

This clonotype appeared a single time. The chain has TRBV20-1 and TRBJ1-2; 7 bases align to TRBD1. Germline V gene lookup returns CDR1 DFQATT and CDR2 SNEGSKA (reference sequence). V lost 3 bases to trimming and J lost 8 bases; unmatched junction nucleotides: 6. This CDR3 is built from 12 residues. The CDR3 nucleotides are TGCAGTGCTAGTGAAGGGGGCTGGGGCTACACCTTC. Its protein product is CSASEGGWGYTF.

The sample holds a few counts of this clonotype. The chain uses TRBV6-5 and TRBJ2-3; D perhaps matches TRBD1 (7 bases). The CDR3 consists of 13 residues. Deletions cut 10 bases from V and 3 bases from J, with 14 bases between. The V gene's germline CDR1 is MNHEY and CDR2 SVGAGI. The CDR3 DNA follows: TGTGCCACCGGGGCAGGGGGGACAGATACGCAGTATTTT. Its translation is CATGAGGTDTQYF.

The chain combines TRBV5-1 with TRBJ2-3, with D perhaps given as TRBD1 or TRBD2 (5 bases each). Trimming removed 3 bases from V and 0 bases from J, with 11 bases in between. Germline V CDR1 and CDR2: SGHRS, YFSETQ. The CDR3 totals 15 residues. This chain's CDR3 is CASSSPGRSTDTQYF. CDR3 nucleotide sequence: TGCGCCAGCAGCTCTCCGGGACGGAGCACAGATACGCAGTATTTT. The whole variable domain, filled in from reference TRBV5-1 and TRBJ2-3, reads KAGVTQTPRYLIKTRGQQVTLSCSPISGHRSVSWYQQTPGQGLQFLFEYFSETQRNKGNFPGRFSGRQFSNSRSEMNVSTLELGDSALYLCASSSPGRSTDTQYFGPGTRLTVL.

This clonotype was seen more than once but under ten times. This chain uses TRBV4-3 with TRBJ2-5, with 12 bases that match TRBD1. CDR1 is LGHNA, CDR2 YSLEER, per germline. V lost 2 bases to trimming and J lost 5 bases; unmatched junction nucleotides: 6. CDR3 length equals 16 residues. The CDR3: CASSQRDRGLLETQYF. CDR3 nucleotides: TGCGCCAGCAGCCAACGGGACAGGGGGCTTCTGGAGACCCAGTACTTC.

The chain has TRBV4-3 and TRBJ2-3, with D perhaps matching TRBD2 (5 bases). From germline, CDR1 is LGHNA and CDR2 YSLEER. Trimming took off 4 bases at V and 1 base at J, with 15 bases between the two ends. The CDR3 is made up of 16 amino acids. CDR3 in amino acids: CASSRHRGEGTDTQYF. The CDR3 nucleotides are TGCGCCAGCAGCCGACACCGGGGAGAGGGCACAGATACGCAGTATTTT.

This clonotype is a singleton in its sample. This chain uses TRBV6-1 with TRBJ2-3, with 12 bases aligning to TRBD1. The J segment lost 2 bases and the V segment lost 7 bases, leaving 13 bases of the junction unmatched. Germline V CDR1 and CDR2: MNHNS, SASEGT. The CDR3 extends over 18 amino acids. The chain's CDR3 is CASKILGTGGVPTDTQYF. The CDR3 bases are TGTGCCAGCAAGATCCTCGGGACAGGGGGCGTCCCCACAGATACGCAGTATTTT.

The CDR3: CSASPVVGSYNEQFF. CDR3 nucleotide sequence: TGCAGTGCTAGTCCTGTGGTTGGCTCCTACAATGAGCAGTTCTTC. The chain carries TRBV20-1 and TRBJ2-1; D uncertain. CDR3 size: 15 residues. The germline CDR1 and CDR2 sequences are DFQATT and SNEGSKA (reference sequence). The V and J ends lost 3 bases and 0 bases respectively, with 12 bases between them.

V gene TRBV20-1 combines with J gene TRBJ2-3; no clear D gene. The CDR3 loop spans 12 amino acids. The V gene lost 3 bases and the J gene lost 3 bases, with 7 bases spanning the gap. Looked up from germline, CDR1 is DFQATT and CDR2 is SNEGSKA (reference sequence). The CDR3 DNA reads as TGCAGTGCTAGCGGTTTTACAGATACGCAGTATTTT. Encoded protein: CSASGFTDTQYF.

V usage is TRBV7-9 and J usage is TRBJ2-3, with 12 bases lining up with TRBD2. V lost 1 base and J lost 0; bases outside the gene matches: 5. The V gene's germline CDR1 is SEHNR and CDR2 FQNEAQ (reference sequence). The CDR3 loop spans 18 amino acids. The CDR3 here is CASSLGRTSGTSTDTQYF. The CDR3 DNA is TGTGCCAGCAGCTTAGGTCGGACTAGCGGGACTAGCACAGATACGCAGTATTTT.

This clonotype has just one count. The V call is TRBV6-6, the J call TRBJ2-3; D possibly uses TRBD1 or TRBD2 (5 bases each). Germline V gene data show CDR1 as MNHNY and CDR2 as SVGAGI (reference sequence). V shed 5 bases and J shed 2 bases, with 14 bases lying between them. The CDR3 runs to 15 residues. The CDR3 DNA reads TGTGCCAGCAGTCCGACCGGGGCCGACACAGATACGCAGTATTTT. Residues: CASSPTGADTDTQYF.

V gene TRBV19 combines with J gene TRBJ2-4; no clear D. Germline CDR1 is LNHDA and CDR2 is SQIVND (reference sequence). Between the trimmed V and J ends, which lost 7 bases and 0 bases, there was a span of 7 bases. The length of the CDR3 is 13 residues. The CDR3 DNA reads TGTGCCAGTACTACAGCAGCCAAAAACATTCAGTACTTC. This sequence encodes CASTTAAKNIQYF.

This sequence joins TRBV5-6 and TRBJ2-1; D may match TRBD1 or TRBD2 (5 bases each). Germline CDR1 SGHDT, CDR2 YYEEEE. The V end was cut by 3 bases, the J end by 4 bases, with 17 bases between. This CDR3 has 16 amino acids. Here the CDR3 reads CASSSWVGAQYNEQFF. CDR3 coding DNA: TGTGCCAGCAGCTCGTGGGTCGGGGCCCAGTACAATGAGCAGTTCTTC.

The chain couples TRBV29-1 to TRBJ2-7; TRBD1 aligns across 8 bases. The CDR3 has 18 amino acids. The germline V gene encodes CDR1 SQVTM and CDR2 ANQGSEA. Unmatched junction bases numbered 19, after V lost 3 bases and J lost 3 bases. In DNA, the CDR3 is TGCAGCGTTGAGGGGAGCAGGGGGCTGGAGGACTCCTACTACGAGCAGTACTTC. Translated, it gives CSVEGSRGLEDSYYEQYF.

This clonotype was picked up a small number of times. This sequence joins TRBV10-3 and TRBJ2-5, with 12 bases identical to TRBD1. The CDR3 contains 14 residues. CDR1 ENHRY and CDR2 SYGVKD come from the germline V gene. Unmatched junction bases numbered 2, after V lost 5 bases and J lost 4 bases. CDR3 nucleotide sequence: TGTGCCATCAGTTGGGACAGGGGGCGAGAGACCCAGTACTTC. It translates to CAISWDRGRETQYF.

The gene calls are TRBV5-1 and TRBJ2-3, with 8 bases lining up with TRBD1. The CDR3 spans 15 residues. After removal of 2 bases from V and 4 bases from J, the junction contained 6 bases not matched to a gene. Germline loops: CDR1 SGHRS, CDR2 YFSETQ. The CDR3 loop reads CASSFRTGWADTQYF. CDR3 nucleotides: TGCGCCAGCAGCTTCCGGACAGGGTGGGCAGATACGCAGTATTTT.

V and J are TRBV25-1 and TRBJ2-7; D is tentatively TRBD1 or TRBD2 (5 bases each). This CDR3 is built from 15 residues. Per germline, CDR1 MGHDK and CDR2 SYGVNS. Trimming took 6 bases from V and 3 from J, leaving 18 bases between them. The CDR3 here is CASSSTEGWGYEQYF. CDR3 coding DNA: TGTGCCAGCAGCTCGACAGAGGGGTGGGGCTACGAGCAGTACTTC.

The genes are TRBV20-1 and TRBJ1-5, with D maybe TRBD1 (6 bases). The V and J ends lost 2 bases and 0 bases respectively, with 14 bases between them. The germline V gene encodes CDR1 DFQATT and CDR2 SNEGSKA (reference sequence). The CDR3 is 16 amino acids. CDR3 region: CSARNYREASNQPQHF. In DNA form, the CDR3 reads TGCAGTGCTAGAAACTACAGGGAAGCTAGCAATCAGCCCCAGCATTTT.